These T cell receptor beta chains were read from a single sample in a study of neoadjuvant anti-PD-1 for oral cavity cancer. The repertoire was sequenced with immunoSEQ multiplex PCR; TCRdb's copy has only in-frame clones and lacks some. This table holds 20,000 to 25,000 clones, 35% to 50% found once. The starting material was tumor tissue, obtained after nivolumab (anti-PD-1) treatment. The receptors stem from a person between 40 and 79 years old with oral cavity squamous cell carcinoma. Each CDR3 is given with its conserved first and last residue. Each record gives: clone size, D gene, V gene, J gene, CDR3 protein, CDR3 DNA. D genes are given only for firm matches. Where a row states a size, it is once, few, many or the class of an expanded clone; other rows omit it.

size: -
D: -
V: TRBV21-1
J: TRBJ2-1
CDR3: CASSTLSHDRTHSYNEQFF
DNA: TGTGCCAGCAGCACCCTGTCCCATGACAGGACCCACTCCTACAATGAGCAGTTCTTC

size: once
D: -
V: TRBV19
J: TRBJ1-2
CDR3: CASSSSGAGGLGYTF
DNA: TGTGCCAGTAGTTCATCCGGGGCCGGGGGCCTTGGCTACACCTTC

size: few
D: -
V: TRBV5-1
J: TRBJ1-4
CDR3: CASSPRVASTNEKLFF
DNA: TGCGCCAGCAGCCCCCGGGTCGCCTCAACTAATGAAAAACTGTTTTTT

size: -
D: TRBD1
V: TRBV6-1
J: TRBJ1-2
CDR3: CASSGQGANYGYTF
DNA: TGTGCCAGCAGTGGACAGGGGGCTAACTATGGCTACACCTTC

size: -
D: -
V: TRBV29-1
J: TRBJ1-2
CDR3: CSVGLQGVYGYTF
DNA: TGCAGCGTGGGCCTACAGGGCGTCTATGGCTACACCTTC

size: -
D: -
V: TRBV7-2
J: TRBJ1-6
CDR3: CASNGQIDSPLHF
DNA: TGTGCCAGCAATGGGCAGATTGATTCACCCCTCCACTTT

size: -
D: TRBD1
V: TRBV5-4
J: TRBJ1-1
CDR3: CASSMNRGGVEAFF
DNA: TGTGCCAGCAGCATGAACAGGGGAGGGGTTGAAGCTTTCTTT

size: -
D: TRBD2
V: TRBV11-2
J: TRBJ2-2
CDR3: CASSPGLAGGQNTGELFF
DNA: TGTGCCAGCAGCCCGGGACTAGCGGGGGGGCAGAACACCGGGGAGCTGTTTTTT

size: -
D: -
V: TRBV6-6
J: TRBJ1-5
CDR3: CASRRSLSVQPQHF
DNA: TGTGCCAGCAGACGGTCCCTAAGTGTACAGCCCCAGCATTTT

size: many
D: -
V: TRBV29-1
J: TRBJ1-1
CDR3: CSATGRYTEAFF
DNA: TGCAGCGCTACGGGCCGATACACTGAAGCTTTCTTT

size: -
D: TRBD1
V: TRBV6-1
J: TRBJ1-1
CDR3: CASSAGGNTEAFF
DNA: TGTGCCAGCAGTGCAGGGGGTAATACTGAAGCTTTCTTT

size: few
D: -
V: TRBV7-2
J: TRBJ2-3
CDR3: CASSPDGASTDTQYF
DNA: TGTGCCAGCAGCCCGGACGGAGCTAGCACAGATACGCAGTATTTT

size: -
D: TRBD1
V: TRBV7-3
J: TRBJ2-6
CDR3: CASSSRQGPMGANVLTF
DNA: TGTGCCAGCAGCTCAAGACAGGGACCTATGGGGGCCAACGTCCTGACTTTC

size: -
D: -
V: TRBV28
J: TRBJ1-1
CDR3: CASRRSRVRGDENTEAFF
DNA: TGTGCCAGCAGAAGGTCCAGGGTTCGGGGAGACGAGAACACTGAAGCTTTCTTT

size: -
D: TRBD1
V: TRBV5-1
J: TRBJ2-5
CDR3: CASSFGQGPQETQYF
DNA: TGCGCCAGCAGCTTCGGACAGGGGCCACAAGAGACCCAGTACTTC

size: few
D: -
V: TRBV5-1
J: TRBJ2-3
CDR3: CASSLDRITDTQYF
DNA: TGCGCCAGCAGCTTGGACAGGATCACAGATACGCAGTATTTT

size: many
D: -
V: TRBV29-1
J: TRBJ1-5
CDR3: CSVEGGQNQPQHF
DNA: TGCAGCGTTGAAGGGGGACAAAATCAGCCCCAGCATTTT

size: -
D: -
V: TRBV30
J: TRBJ1-2
CDR3: CAWSDGYYGYTF
DNA: TGTGCCTGGAGTGATGGTTACTATGGCTACACCTTC

size: -
D: TRBD2
V: TRBV5-1
J: TRBJ2-5
CDR3: CASSLGLAGALFMETQYF
DNA: TGCGCCAGCAGCTTGGGATTAGCGGGGGCCCTCTTTATGGAGACCCAGTACTTC

size: few
D: -
V: TRBV10-1
J: TRBJ1-3
CDR3: CASSESGTSGNTIYF
DNA: TGCGCCAGCAGTGAGTCGGGGACTTCTGGAAACACCATATATTTT

size: once
D: TRBD2
V: TRBV6-1
J: TRBJ2-3
CDR3: CASSFKTSPDTQYF
DNA: TGTGCCAGCAGTTTTAAGACTAGCCCAGATACGCAGTATTTT

size: -
D: -
V: TRBV28
J: TRBJ1-6
CDR3: CASRIQGRNSPLHF
DNA: TGTGCCAGCAGGATACAGGGAAGAAATTCACCCCTCCACTTT

size: few
D: TRBD1
V: TRBV7-2
J: TRBJ2-7
CDR3: CASSLAQGNRLREQYF
DNA: TGTGCCAGCAGCTTAGCACAGGGGAATCGGCTACGGGAGCAGTACTTC

size: -
D: TRBD2
V: TRBV27
J: TRBJ2-3
CDR3: CASHKAGIGTDTQYF
DNA: TGTGCCAGTCACAAAGCGGGGATAGGCACAGATACGCAGTATTTT

size: few
D: -
V: TRBV19
J: TRBJ1-3
CDR3: CATSLGVSGNTIYF
DNA: TGTGCCACCTCGTTGGGTGTATCTGGAAACACCATATATTTT

size: once
D: -
V: TRBV15
J: TRBJ1-3
CDR3: CATRGRAGNTIYF
DNA: TGTGCCACTCGGGGCCGTGCTGGAAACACCATATATTTT

size: -
D: -
V: TRBV5-1
J: TRBJ2-7
CDR3: CASSAQGENEQYF
DNA: TGTGCCAGCTCCGCCCAGGGAGAGAACGAGCAGTACTTC

size: -
D: TRBD1
V: TRBV19
J: TRBJ2-5
CDR3: CASGTGERETQYF
DNA: TGTGCCAGCGGGACAGGGGAACGAGAGACCCAGTACTTC

size: -
D: -
V: TRBV10-3
J: TRBJ1-6
CDR3: CAISDNRVSYNSPLHF
DNA: TGTGCCATCAGTGACAACCGCGTCTCCTATAATTCACCCCTCCACTTT

size: few
D: -
V: TRBV6-6
J: TRBJ1-5
CDR3: CASSLRPQHF
DNA: TGTGCCAGCAGCCTGCGGCCCCAGCATTTT

size: -
D: -
V: TRBV7-2
J: TRBJ2-5
CDR3: CASRNRHLETQYF
DNA: TGTGCCAGCAGAAACCGCCACTTGGAGACCCAGTACTTC

size: -
D: TRBD1
V: TRBV7-6
J: TRBJ1-4
CDR3: CASSQGAFATNEKLFF
DNA: TGTGCCAGCAGCCAGGGGGCTTTTGCAACTAATGAAAAACTGTTTTTT

size: -
D: TRBD1
V: TRBV7-2
J: TRBJ1-1
CDR3: CASRGWTGGNTEAFF
DNA: TGTGCCAGCAGGGGATGGACAGGTGGAAACACTGAAGCTTTCTTT

size: few
D: TRBD2
V: TRBV7-8
J: TRBJ2-7
CDR3: CASSLGLAKYF
DNA: TGTGCCAGCAGCTTAGGACTAGCGAAGTACTTC

size: -
D: -
V: TRBV6-1
J: TRBJ2-3
CDR3: CASRVERRGTDTQYF
DNA: TGTGCCAGCAGGGTGGAACGGCGCGGCACAGATACGCAGTATTTT

size: -
D: -
V: TRBV6-1
J: TRBJ1-6
CDR3: CASSSLGPINSPLHF
DNA: TGTGCCAGCAGTAGTCTGGGACCGATTAATTCACCCCTCCACTTT

size: once
D: TRBD1
V: TRBV25-1
J: TRBJ1-2
CDR3: CASSLSKGRDSRSYGYTF
DNA: TGTGCCAGCAGTCTATCAAAGGGCCGGGACAGTCGCTCCTATGGCTACACCTTC

size: few
D: TRBD1
V: TRBV2
J: TRBJ1-6
CDR3: CASRVTGEGSPLHF
DNA: TGTGCCAGCAGAGTAACAGGGGAGGGATCACCCCTCCACTTT

size: few
D: -
V: TRBV30
J: TRBJ1-1
CDR3: CAWRRENTEAFF
DNA: TGTGCCTGGAGGAGAGAGAACACTGAAGCTTTCTTT

size: -
D: TRBD2
V: TRBV9
J: TRBJ2-1
CDR3: CASSVASGGTLDNEQFF
DNA: TGTGCCAGCAGCGTCGCTAGCGGGGGGACGCTTGACAATGAGCAGTTCTTC

size: few
D: TRBD2
V: TRBV7-2
J: TRBJ2-7
CDR3: CASSLWASGTYEQYF
DNA: TGTGCCAGCAGCTTATGGGCTAGCGGAACCTACGAGCAGTACTTC

size: many
D: TRBD1
V: TRBV7-8
J: TRBJ1-3
CDR3: CASSLRARDRYGNTIYF
DNA: TGTGCCAGCAGCCTAAGGGCCCGGGACAGATATGGAAACACCATATATTTT

size: -
D: TRBD1
V: TRBV6-6
J: TRBJ2-3
CDR3: CASSNRGGPDTQYF
DNA: TGTGCCAGCAGCAACAGGGGTGGCCCAGATACGCAGTATTTT

size: -
D: TRBD1
V: TRBV10-3
J: TRBJ2-5
CDR3: CAISGTGVRETQYF
DNA: TGTGCCATCAGCGGGACAGGGGTTCGAGAGACCCAGTACTTC

size: -
D: TRBD1
V: TRBV7-8
J: TRBJ1-2
CDR3: CASSPLEGALVILVYGYTF
DNA: TGTGCCAGCAGCCCCCTAGAGGGGGCGCTTGTAATTTTGGTCTATGGCTACACCTTC

size: -
D: TRBD1
V: TRBV5-6
J: TRBJ1-2
CDR3: CASHKQGVDGYTF
DNA: TGTGCCAGCCATAAACAGGGGGTGGATGGCTACACCTTC

size: few
D: TRBD1
V: TRBV7-6
J: TRBJ1-5
CDR3: CASSLDRGNQPQHF
DNA: TGTGCCAGCAGCCTTGACAGGGGCAATCAGCCCCAGCATTTT

size: few
D: -
V: TRBV6-6
J: TRBJ2-5
CDR3: CASSPVGGQPATQYF
DNA: TGTGCCAGCAGTCCCGTTGGGGGACAACCCGCGACCCAGTACTTC

size: -
D: -
V: TRBV30
J: TRBJ1-4
CDR3: CAWSGVTLTNEKLFF
DNA: TGTGCCTGGAGTGGCGTGACGCTGACTAATGAAAAACTGTTTTTT

size: -
D: -
V: TRBV5-1
J: TRBJ2-1
CDR3: CASSLEGEQFF
DNA: TGCGCCAGCAGCTTGGAAGGTGAGCAGTTCTTC

size: -
D: TRBD2
V: TRBV5-1
J: TRBJ2-3
CDR3: CASSLGALAGNTDTQYF
DNA: TGCGCCAGCAGCTTGGGCGCCCTAGCGGGGAACACAGATACGCAGTATTTT

size: -
D: TRBD1
V: TRBV6-1
J: TRBJ2-7
CDR3: CASSERRILGTGDYEQYF
DNA: TGTGCCAGCAGTGAACGGAGGATTCTGGGGACAGGGGACTACGAGCAGTACTTC